This TCR beta chain was profiled in a study of OX40 agonist ivuxolimab in advanced cancers. Study at large: Three patients got partial responses; one had hepatocellular carcinoma and two had cutaneous melanoma.

The V gene's germline CDR1 is SGHRS and CDR2 YFSETQ. This CDR3 is built from 16 residues. V lost 0 bases and J lost 8; bases outside the gene matches: 9. Only in-frame clones appear in the TCRdb table, and some are missing; sequencing was by immunoSEQ multiplex PCR. The sample includes some 60,000 clones, roughly 87% of them seen just once. The J gene is TRBJ2-2, the V gene TRBV5-1; 8 nucleotides align to TRBD2. This sample comprised CD4+ or CD8+ T cells sorted from blood, obtained in a trial of the OX40 agonist ivuxolimab. This TCR derives from an adult with an advanced solid tumor such as melanoma, head and neck, liver or kidney cancer. CDR3 protein: CASSLVGTSLGGELFF. The DNA for the CDR3 is TGCGCCAGCAGCTTGGTTGGGACTAGTCTTGGTGGGGAGCTGTTTTTT.